Listed here are 14 T cell receptor beta chains from one sample, sequenced in a study of blood T cell repertoires in COVID-19. TCRdb's table, derived via immunoSEQ multiplex PCR, lists solely in-frame clones and lacks some. The sample records about 70,000 clones, around 85% being singletons. The material sequenced was peripheral blood. The receptors were sampled from a man older than 75 with acute or convalescent COVID-19.

This chain uses TRBV27 with TRBJ2-7; a possible D gene is TRBD1 (6 bases). There are 15 residues in the CDR3. Trimming stripped 5 bases from V and 3 bases from J, with 17 bases between. Germline V lookup: CDR1 MNHEY, CDR2 SMNVEV (reference sequence). The CDR3 reads CASSPVPGAYYEQYF. The CDR3 region has the DNA TGTGCCAGCAGTCCCGTTCCAGGGGCGTACTACGAGCAGTACTTC.

The rearrangement uses TRBV9 and TRBJ2-5, with D maybe TRBD1 (6 bases). Germline lookup yields CDR1 SGDLS and CDR2 YYNGEE. CDR3 length equals 15 residues. The germline V and J ends were trimmed by 0 bases and 2 bases, with 11 bases remaining between them. The CDR3 protein is CASSVGQGLQETQYF. CDR3 nucleotides: TGTGCCAGCAGCGTAGGGCAGGGGCTTCAAGAGACCCAGTACTTC.

This chain connects TRBV4-3 to TRBJ2-2; D might be TRBD1 (6 bases). This CDR3 is built from 14 residues. Germline V gene sequence: CDR1 LGHNA, CDR2 YSLEER. Trimming shortened V by 4 bases and J by 7 bases, and 13 bases separated the two germline ends. The CDR3 region has the DNA TGCGCCAGCAGCCCCCCGGAAGGGGGCGGGGAGCTGTTTTTT. This sequence encodes CASSPPEGGGELFF.

V gene TRBV7-9 combines with J gene TRBJ1-6; weak D call: TRBD1 (6 bases). The CDR3 runs 16 residues. Germline CDR1 reads SEHNR; CDR2 reads FQNEAQ (reference sequence). V lost 0 bases and J lost 9, with 15 bases in between. CDR3 residues: CASSLAAGAMGSPLHF. The CDR3 DNA is TGTGCCAGCAGCTTAGCAGCAGGGGCAATGGGTTCACCCCTCCACTTT.

This chain links TRBV10-1 with TRBJ2-5, with D possibly being TRBD1 (5 bases). This CDR3 comprises 14 residues. Germline CDR1 is WNHNN and CDR2 is SYGVQD (reference sequence). V lost 8 bases and J 1 base, leaving 14 bases between the germline ends. CDR3: CASGRGQTQETQYF. The CDR3 region has the DNA TGCGCCAGCGGCCGAGGACAAACCCAAGAGACCCAGTACTTC.

The chain carries TRBV30 and TRBJ1-4; the D is unclear. Germline V CDR1 and CDR2: GTSNPN, SVGIG (reference sequence). This CDR3 has 14 residues. V lost 4 bases to trimming and J lost 3 bases, with 12 bases between them. CDR3 in DNA: TGTGCCTGGAATAAGAATGGGCCTAATGAAAAACTGTTTTTT. Amino acids: CAWNKNGPNEKLFF.

This clone was recorded a few times. V gene TRBV5-4 combines with J gene TRBJ2-1, with TRBD1 identical over 8 bases. In germline, CDR1 is SGHNT, CDR2 YYREEE (reference sequence). V trimming: 0 bases; J trimming: 2 bases; junction bases outside the gene matches: 4. The CDR3 length is 16 residues. The DNA for the CDR3 is TGTGCCAGCAGCTTGGCCCCACAGGGGGCCTACAATGAGCAGTTCTTC. Its protein is CASSLAPQGAYNEQFF. The complete variable domain, with remaining parts taken from reference TRBV5-4 and TRBJ2-1, reads ETGVTQSPTHLIKTRGQQVTLRCSSQSGHNTVSWYQQALGQGPQFIFQYYREEENGRGNFPPRFSGLQFPNYSSELNVNALELDDSALYLCASSLAPQGAYNEQFFGPGTRLTVL.

This clone was found once. The CDR3 DNA reads TGTGCCAGCAGCTTAGGACAGTACTCCGTTTATAATTCACCCCTCCACTTT. Its protein is CASSLGQYSVYNSPLHF. This chain uses TRBV7-2 with TRBJ1-6; the D gene is possibly TRBD1 (5 bases). V was shortened by 1 base and J by 4 bases, with 14 bases between the two germline ends. CDR3 length: 17 amino acids. Germline-derived CDR1 and CDR2 are SGHTA and FQGNSA.

The J gene is TRBJ1-6, the V gene TRBV7-2; D is perhaps TRBD1 (5 bases). V lost 1 base, J lost 12 bases, and 13 bases lay in between. CDR3 size: 14 residues. Germline CDR1 SGHTA, CDR2 FQGNSA. Written as DNA, the CDR3 is TGTGCCAGCAGCTTAGGTTCCGCGCAGGGACCCCTCCACTTT. Protein product: CASSLGSAQGPLHF. The variable domain in full, completed from reference TRBV7-2 and TRBJ1-6, reads GAGVSQSPSNKVTEKGKDVELRCDPISGHTALYWYRQSLGQGLEFLIYFQGNSAPDKSGLPSDRFSAERTGGSVSTLTIQRTQQEDSAVYLCASSLGSAQGPLHFGNGTRLTVT.

V and J are TRBV19 and TRBJ2-2; the match to TRBD1 covers 7 bases. The germline V gene has CDR1 LNHDA and CDR2 SQIVND (reference sequence). CDR3 length: 17 amino acids. V dropped 6 bases and J dropped 3; count of bases not matched to a gene: 13. CDR3: CASRKGTVPFDTGELFF. CDR3 bases: TGTGCCAGTAGGAAGGGGACAGTTCCTTTCGACACCGGGGAGCTGTTTTTT. The whole variable domain, filled in from reference TRBV19 and TRBJ2-2, reads DGGITQSPKYLFRKEGQNVTLSCEQNLNHDAMYWYRQDPGQGLRLIYYSQIVNDFQKGDIAEGYSVSREKKESFPLTVTSAQKNPTAFYLCASRKGTVPFDTGELFFGEGSRLTVL.

The chain joins TRBV6-4 to TRBJ1-5, with D hard to call. Germline-derived CDR1 and CDR2 are MRHNA and SNTAGT. V was shortened by 0 bases and J by 4 bases, with 25 bases between the two germline ends. This CDR3 region has 20 residues. The CDR3 DNA is TGTGCCAGCAGTGACTCGATGGGCCAGTATGGATTCCCCTCTAATCAGCCCCAGCATTTT. This sequence encodes CASSDSMGQYGFPSNQPQHF.

The rearrangement joins TRBV28 to TRBJ2-7, with 9 bases lining up with TRBD1. V gave up 5 bases and J gave up 4 bases; unmatched junction bases: 6. This CDR3 contains 14 residues. Germline CDR1 and CDR2: MDHEN and SYDVKM. CDR3 in DNA: TGTGCCAGCAGTCCACGGACAGGGGAGTACGAGCAGTACTTC. Translation: CASSPRTGEYEQYF.

The CDR3 sequence: CASSPGGAVETQYF. In DNA form, the CDR3 reads TGTGCCAGCAGCCCCGGGGGGGCCGTAGAGACCCAGTACTTC. The rearrangement links TRBV7-2 to TRBJ2-5, with 8 bases that match TRBD2. The CDR3 is 14 residues long. Germline CDR1 reads SGHTA; CDR2 reads FQGNSA. J lost 4 bases, V lost 5 bases, and 6 bases had no gene match.

The chain has TRBV5-6 and TRBJ2-5; D is unclear. V was trimmed by 0 bases and J by 5 bases, leaving 8 bases between them. Germline loops: CDR1 SGHDT, CDR2 YYEEEE. The CDR3 sequence is 13 residues long. The CDR3 DNA reads as TGTGCCAGCAGCTTGGCTGTGAGGGAGACCCAGTACTTC. Amino acid sequence: CASSLAVRETQYF.